This T cell receptor (beta chain) is drawn from a study of CXCR3-negative and CXCR3-positive naive CD8 T cells. On the study more broadly: Per library, roughly 1.6 +/- 0.3 million reads; 120 million to 150 million TRB reads overall.

Study results and limitations: TRB CDR3 hydrophobicity was greater in CXCR3-positive naive cells than in CXCR3-negative naive cells.

This CDR3 spans 19 amino acids. Germline loops: CDR1 DFQATT, CDR2 SNEGSKA (reference sequence). The libraries of TRB cDNA were prepared using 5' RACE with UMI labels. TCRdb reprocessed the 5' RACE reads and reports one entry per CDR3 protein, with no DNA. Listed are 6,900 or so distinct CDR3 sequences; less than 1.5% falls within the top ten. This clonotype counts as medium-sized by frequency. Its antigen is not known. The TCR comes from a human donor in good health. Some clones in this sample may be carry-over from other donors' samples. Sequenced input: naive CXCR3+ CD8+ T cells from blood. The subset was: CD45RO-CCR7+CD27+CD95- naive CD8+ T cells expressing CXCR3 (TNR3+). The V and J genes are TRBV20-1 and TRBJ2-1; as DNA is missing, the TRBD2 call by TCRdb cannot be tested. Here the CDR3 reads CSASAPGLAGGSSYNEQFF.